This T cell receptor beta chain was recovered during a study of T cell repertoires in cytomegalovirus infection. For the study at large: Well-studied HLA-B-restricted CMV epitopes were used in the study alongside recently identified HLA-C-restricted ones. Both CMV infection and a matching HLA type were indicated by public TCR beta signatures.

From the reads, TCRdb called clonotypes with MiXCR, one entry per CDR3 protein. This sample has around 310,000 distinct CDR3 sequences, with approximately 32% found just once. CDR1 SEHNR and CDR2 FQNEAQ come from the germline V gene (reference sequence). The CDR3 is made up of 14 amino acids. V lost 5 bases, J lost 7 bases, and 17 bases lay in between. Study-wide points: Ex vivo responses were dominated by HLA-C-restricted CMV-specific TCR beta clonotypes.

This clonotype was seen repeatedly, ten times or more. No antigen is known for it. The source of this sequence is a human donor in good health (CMV status not recorded). Some clones in this sample may be carry-over from other donors' samples. The chain combines TRBV7-9 with TRBJ1-2, with unresolved D. This specimen consisted of cultured PBMCs, obtained from culture after CMV antigen stimulation. The CDR3 bases are TGTGCCAGCAGCCCACGGGGAGACGTATTTGGCTACACCTTC. Translating it yields CASSPRGDVFGYTF.